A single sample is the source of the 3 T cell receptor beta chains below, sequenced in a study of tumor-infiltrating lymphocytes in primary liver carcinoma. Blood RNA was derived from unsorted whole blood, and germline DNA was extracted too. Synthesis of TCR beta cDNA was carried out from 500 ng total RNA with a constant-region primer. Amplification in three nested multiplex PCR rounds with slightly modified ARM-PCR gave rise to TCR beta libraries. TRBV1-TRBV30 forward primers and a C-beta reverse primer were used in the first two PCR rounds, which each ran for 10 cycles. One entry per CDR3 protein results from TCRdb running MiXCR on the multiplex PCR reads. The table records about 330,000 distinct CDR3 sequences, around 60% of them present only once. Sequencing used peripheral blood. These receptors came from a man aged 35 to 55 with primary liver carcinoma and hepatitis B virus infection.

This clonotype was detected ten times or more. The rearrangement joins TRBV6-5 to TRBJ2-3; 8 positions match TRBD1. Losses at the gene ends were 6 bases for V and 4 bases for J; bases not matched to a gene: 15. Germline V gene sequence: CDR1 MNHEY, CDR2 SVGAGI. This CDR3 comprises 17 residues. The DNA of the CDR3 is TGTGCCAGCAGGGCAGGGGGCGCGAATCATCGAGCAGATACGCAGTATTTT. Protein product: CASRAGGANHRADTQYF.

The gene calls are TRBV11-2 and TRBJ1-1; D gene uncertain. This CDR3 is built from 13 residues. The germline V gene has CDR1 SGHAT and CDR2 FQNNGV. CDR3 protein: CPSSLDLQSEAFF. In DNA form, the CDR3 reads TGTCCTAGCAGCTTGGACTTACAAAGCGAAGCTTTCTTT.

CDR3 sequence: CASSQGITYNEQFF. Written as DNA, the CDR3 is TGCGCCAGCAGCCAAGGAATAACCTACAATGAGCAGTTCTTC. The chain is built from TRBV4-1 and TRBJ2-1; the D is unclear. V lost 1 base and J lost 2, with 6 bases in between. This CDR3 region has 14 residues. CDR1 is MGHRA, CDR2 YSYEKL, per germline.